This T cell receptor beta chain was identified during a study of vaccination effects on CD4 cells after COVID-19. Only in-frame clones appear in the TCRdb table, and some are missing; sequencing was by immunoSEQ multiplex PCR. The sample consists of about 25,000 clones, 65% to 80% of them appearing once. Following a roughly 10-day culture, CD4+ T cells were purified. The table lists this clone with a count of one. Its antigen is unidentified. The clonotype comes from a human donor who received a COVID-19 vaccine. Sequenced here: CD4+ T cells from PBMCs cultured without peptide, sampled before COVID-19 vaccination.

The CDR3 DNA reads as TGTGCCAGCAGCCGGACAGGGAGTTCACTCGATGAGCAGTTCTTC. This encodes CASSRTGSSLDEQFF. This sequence joins TRBV2 and TRBJ2-1, with 8 bases aligning to TRBD1. The CDR3 runs 15 residues. Germline trimming cut 6 bases from V and 8 bases from J; bases unmatched to any gene: 12. The germline gives CDR1 SNHLY, CDR2 FYNNEI. Together with reference TRBV2 and TRBJ2-1, the CDR3 gives the full variable domain: EPEVTQTPSHQVTQMGQEVILRCVPISNHLYFYWYRQILGQKVEFLVSFYNNEISEKSEIFDDQFSVERPDGSNFTLKIRSTKLEDSAMYFCASSRTGSSLDEQFFGPGTRLTVL.